Below are 23 T cell receptor beta chains sequenced from a single sample in a study of blood T cell repertoires in COVID-19. Data came from immunoSEQ multiplex PCR; TCRdb stores just in-frame clones and leaves some out. Of roughly 95,000 clones in the sample, roughly 80% were seen once. What was sequenced was peripheral blood. These receptors all come from a man older than 75 with acute or convalescent COVID-19.

This chain uses TRBV6-5 with TRBJ1-4; TRBD1 agrees at 9 bases. Germline V lookup: CDR1 MNHEY, CDR2 SVGAGI. This CDR3 has 15 amino acids. The V segment lost 5 bases and the J segment 8 bases; nucleotides outside the gene matches: 9. Here the CDR3 reads CASSTPGTGTEKLFF. DNA of the CDR3: TGTGCCAGCAGTACTCCCGGGACAGGGACGGAAAAACTGTTTTTT.

The chain couples TRBV9 to TRBJ1-3; no firm D call. Per germline, CDR1 SGDLS and CDR2 YYNGEE. The V and J ends lost 3 bases and 0 bases respectively, with 10 bases between them. The CDR3 covers 15 residues. The CDR3 is CASSEGLNSGNTIYF. In DNA, the CDR3 is TGTGCCAGCAGCGAAGGACTCAACTCTGGAAACACCATATATTTT.

This sequence joins TRBV15 and TRBJ1-1, with D unresolved. V was shortened by 4 bases and J by 1 base, with 7 bases between the two germline ends. Germline CDR1 is LNHNV and CDR2 is YYDKDF (reference sequence). The CDR3 covers 13 residues. The CDR3 sequence: CATSISGNTEAFF. The CDR3 coding sequence is TGTGCCACCAGCATCAGTGGGAACACTGAAGCTTTCTTT.

V gene TRBV19 combines with J gene TRBJ2-7; 9 bases line up with TRBD1. The CDR3 is made up of 15 amino acids. CDR1 and CDR2 (germline): LNHDA, SQIVND (reference sequence). The V and J ends lost 6 bases and 2 bases, in that order; junction bases with no gene match: 8. The CDR3 protein is CASRRTGDLTYEQYF. CDR3 DNA sequence: TGTGCCAGTAGACGGACAGGGGACCTAACCTACGAGCAGTACTTC.

The CDR3 DNA sequence: TGTGCCAGCAGCCAGGGGGTAGGGGGCCCCTACGAGCAGTACTTC. It encodes CASSQGVGGPYEQYF. The rearrangement links TRBV3-1 (or the pseudogene TRBV3-2) to TRBJ2-7, with 7 bases fitting TRBD1. Unmatched junction bases numbered 7, after V lost 3 bases and J lost 2 bases. The CDR3 has 15 amino acids. Germline V lookup: CDR1 LGHDT, CDR2 YNNKEL (reference sequence).

The chain uses TRBV6-5 and TRBJ2-5, with 12 positions matching TRBD1. V trimming: 6 bases; J trimming: 2 bases; junction bases outside the gene matches: 4. This CDR3 has 15 amino acids. CDR1 and CDR2 (germline): MNHEY, SVGAGI. The CDR3 region is CASRGQGAIQETQYF. The CDR3 DNA follows: TGTGCCAGCAGGGGACAGGGGGCCATACAAGAGACCCAGTACTTC.

The rearrangement uses TRBV7-2 and TRBJ2-5; TRBD1 matches 9 bases. V trimming: 5 bases; J trimming: 4 bases; junction bases outside the gene matches: 8. Germline V lookup: CDR1 SGHTA, CDR2 FQGNSA. This CDR3 is 15 amino acids long. This chain's CDR3 is CASSPQGARLETQYF. The CDR3 bases are TGTGCCAGCAGCCCACAGGGGGCTCGTTTAGAGACCCAGTACTTC.

This chain joins TRBV28 and TRBJ1-1, with D possibly being TRBD1 (5 bases). In germline, CDR1 is MDHEN, CDR2 SYDVKM. V was trimmed by 3 bases and J by 0 bases, leaving 11 bases between them. The CDR3 is 15 residues long. The CDR3 reads CASSFPGSMNTEAFF. The CDR3, as DNA: TGTGCCAGCAGTTTTCCAGGGTCCATGAACACTGAAGCTTTCTTT.

This clone was seen more than once but under ten times. The chain recombines TRBV7-8 with TRBJ1-1; 7 bases map to TRBD1. Germline values: CDR1 SGHVS, CDR2 FQNEAQ. This CDR3 spans 13 amino acids. The J segment lost 10 bases and the V segment lost 5 bases, leaving 10 bases of the junction unmatched. The CDR3 region is CASSRVDRARAFF. The CDR3 nucleotides read TGTGCCAGCAGCCGAGTTGACAGGGCCCGAGCTTTCTTT.

This sequence joins TRBV2 and TRBJ1-1, with 7 positions matching TRBD1. Germline CDR1 SNHLY, CDR2 FYNNEI. V lost 9 bases, J lost 4 bases, and 8 bases stayed unmatched. CDR3 length: 13 residues. The CDR3 sequence: CARQQGRGTEAFF. CDR3 coding DNA: TGTGCCAGGCAACAGGGGCGAGGCACTGAAGCTTTCTTT.

The chain couples TRBV28 to TRBJ2-7; 10 bases fit TRBD1. The germline gives CDR1 MDHEN, CDR2 SYDVKM. The junction had 4 bases not matched to a gene; V was cut back by 8 bases and J by 6 bases. The CDR3 runs to 12 residues. CDR3 coding DNA: TGTGCCAGCCGGACAGGGGGGCCCGAGCAGTACTTC. Amino acid sequence: CASRTGGPEQYF.

This rearrangement joins TRBV11-2 to TRBJ2-1, with TRBD1 identical over 7 bases. The CDR3 length is 17 residues. V dropped 3 bases and J dropped 6; count of bases not matched to a gene: 14. CDR1 is SGHAT, CDR2 FQNNGV, per germline. The CDR3 is CASSLAGTAPGSNEQFF. The CDR3 DNA reads TGTGCCAGCAGCTTGGCCGGGACAGCCCCGGGGAGCAATGAGCAGTTCTTC.

V and J are TRBV4-3 and TRBJ2-7; 12 nucleotides agree with TRBD1. This CDR3 region has 16 residues. Looked up from germline, CDR1 is LGHNA and CDR2 is YSLEER. V shed 0 bases, J shed 7 bases, and the junction held 7 bases outside the gene matches. CDR3 bases: TGCGCCAGCAGCCAAGAGTGGGACAGGGGGCTGTGGGAGCAGTACTTC. This gives the protein CASSQEWDRGLWEQYF.

This clone was counted a few times. The chain couples TRBV21-1 to TRBJ2-1; no check of the table's D call, TRBD2, against the DNA was made. TRBV21-1 is noted as a pseudogene. CDR3 length equals 12 residues. This CDR3 is CASRQKANEQFF. The CDR3 DNA reads TGTGCCAGCAGGCAAAAAGCGAATGAGCAGTTCTTC.

The chain has TRBV5-6 and TRBJ2-1; TRBD2 agrees at 7 bases. The CDR3 contains 19 residues. Germline CDR1 SGHDT, CDR2 YYEEEE. Trimming cost V 4 bases and J 0 bases; bases outside gene matches: 16. The CDR3 DNA follows: TGTGCCAGCAGCGTTGGTACCCAGACTAGCCCGCGCTCCTACAATGAGCAGTTCTTC. Residues: CASSVGTQTSPRSYNEQFF.

This chain joins TRBV5-6 and TRBJ2-7; no firm D call. Germline V gene sequence: CDR1 SGHDT, CDR2 YYEEEE. The CDR3 covers 13 residues. V was clipped by 2 bases and J by 2 bases, with 8 bases between them. CDR3 sequence reads: CASSFQVPYEQYF. As DNA, the CDR3 is TGTGCCAGCAGCTTTCAGGTTCCCTACGAGCAGTACTTC.

This chain connects TRBV5-5 to TRBJ2-5; 7 nucleotides agree with TRBD1. Germline values: CDR1 SGHKS, CDR2 YYEKEE (reference sequence). The CDR3 runs 15 residues. J gave up 4 bases and V 7 bases, and 13 bases lay outside the gene matches. CDR3 coding DNA: TGTGCCAGCGCAGGGGGTGCCCTCGGAAGAGAGACCCAGTACTTC. The encoded protein is CASAGGALGRETQYF.

The sample holds a few counts of this clone. The rearrangement uses TRBV10-2 and TRBJ2-1; D is possibly TRBD1 (7 bases). V gave up 6 bases and J gave up 4 bases, with 19 bases separating them. CDR1 WSHSY and CDR2 SAAADI come from the germline V gene. The CDR3 is 16 amino acids. The chain's CDR3 is CASSIPGQGGYNEQFF. Here the CDR3 DNA reads TGCGCCAGCAGCATCCCGGGGCAGGGGGGATACAATGAGCAGTTCTTC.

The chain carries TRBV5-6 and TRBJ2-1; 8 bases match TRBD2. Trimming removed 7 bases from V and 0 bases from J; junction bases left unmatched: 3. This CDR3 region has 14 residues. Germline CDR1 reads SGHDT; CDR2 reads YYEEEE. This CDR3 reads CASGGGSSYNEQFF. CDR3 bases: TGTGCCAGCGGCGGGGGGAGCTCCTACAATGAGCAGTTCTTC.

This clone was detected once. This chain connects TRBV4-3 to TRBJ2-7; 14 bases map to TRBD2. Germline V gene data show CDR1 as LGHNA and CDR2 as YSLEER. The V and J ends lost 0 bases and 3 bases, in that order; junction bases with no gene match: 1. This CDR3 has 16 amino acids. CDR3 residues: CASSQDGTSGGYEQYF. The CDR3 nucleotides are TGCGCCAGCAGCCAAGATGGGACTAGCGGGGGCTACGAGCAGTACTTC.

The rearrangement joins TRBV14 to TRBJ2-5, with a tentative D call TRBD2 (5 bases). V lost 4 bases and J 7 bases, leaving 13 bases between the germline ends. Germline CDR1 SGHDN, CDR2 FVKESK. This CDR3 has 13 amino acids. The CDR3 DNA is TGTGCCAGCAGCCCTGGACTGGGTAGGACCCAGTACTTC. This encodes CASSPGLGRTQYF.

The chain joins TRBV7-2 to TRBJ2-7; possibly TRBD2 for D (6 bases). CDR1 and CDR2 from the germline V gene are SGHTA and FQGNSA. The CDR3 is 13 residues long. Trimming stripped 1 base from V and 6 bases from J, with 10 bases between. The CDR3 DNA is TGTGCCAGCAGCTTAGAATGGGGGGTCGAGCAGTACTTC. It translates to CASSLEWGVEQYF.

In its sample, this clone was seen many times. This chain connects TRBV2 to TRBJ2-1; D may be TRBD2 (6 bases). V lost 4 bases, J lost 4 bases, and 8 bases lay in between. The CDR3 consists of 13 residues. Per the germline V gene, CDR1 is SNHLY and CDR2 is FYNNEI. The CDR3 DNA is TGTGCCAGCAGTGCGGGGGTTTACAATGAGCAGTTCTTC. Translation gives CASSAGVYNEQFF. Filled out from reference TRBV2 and TRBJ2-1, the complete variable domain reads EPEVTQTPSHQVTQMGQEVILRCVPISNHLYFYWYRQILGQKVEFLVSFYNNEISEKSEIFDDQFSVERPDGSNFTLKIRSTKLEDSAMYFCASSAGVYNEQFFGPGTRLTVL.